A selection of T cell receptor beta chains follows, all from one sample in a study of blood T cell repertoires in COVID-19. TCRdb's copy holds only in-frame clones and misses some; the assay was immunoSEQ multiplex PCR. The sample yields approximately 150,000 clones, approximately 90% seen once. Sequenced material: peripheral blood. These receptors were obtained from a man in his late teens or twenties with COVID-19, enrolled during active disease. Each CDR3 is given with its conserved first and last residue. Fields, in order: clone size, D gene, J gene, V gene, CDR3 DNA, CDR3 protein. A D gene is named only where the DNA matches it firmly. Clone sizes are given selectively: once, few, many, or a class where the clone is expanded.

size: -; D: -; J: TRBJ2-7; V: TRBV28; DNA: TGTGCCAGCAGACAGGGTACCTACGAGCAGTACTTC; CDR3: CASRQGTYEQYF
size: -; D: -; J: TRBJ1-5; V: TRBV7-8; DNA: TGTGCCAGCAGCCCCACAAATCAGCCCCAGCATTTT; CDR3: CASSPTNQPQHF
size: -; D: TRBD1; J: TRBJ2-7; V: TRBV29-1; DNA: TGCAGCGTTGCGGTTTCCCCGACAGGGCGGGCCTACGAGCAGTACTTC; CDR3: CSVAVSPTGRAYEQYF
size: -; D: TRBD2; J: TRBJ2-1; V: TRBV19; DNA: TGTGCCAGCAATAGCGGGAGGATCTACAATGAGCAGTTCTTC; CDR3: CASNSGRIYNEQFF
size: -; D: TRBD2; J: TRBJ2-1; V: TRBV7-9; DNA: TGTGCCAGCAGCTTAGGTAGACTAGCGGAGAGCTACAATGAGCAGTTCTTC; CDR3: CASSLGRLAESYNEQFF
size: -; D: -; J: TRBJ2-1; V: TRBV19; DNA: TGTGCCAGTAGTCCGTCGCTTGCGGGGTACAATGAGCAGTTCTTC; CDR3: CASSPSLAGYNEQFF
size: few; D: -; J: TRBJ2-5; V: TRBV7-9; DNA: TGTGCCAGCAGCCCCCCGTACCAAGAGACCCAGTACTTC; CDR3: CASSPPYQETQYF
size: -; D: TRBD2; J: TRBJ2-3; V: TRBV3-1/TRBV3-2; DNA: TGTGCCAGCAGCCAAGAGTCTAGCGGGAGTCCAGATACGCAGTATTTT; CDR3: CASSQESSGSPDTQYF
size: -; D: -; J: TRBJ1-2; V: TRBV18; DNA: TGTGCCAGCTCACCCGAGAAGGGGCTCCCCTATGGCTACACCTTC; CDR3: CASSPEKGLPYGYTF
size: once; D: TRBD1; J: TRBJ1-2; V: TRBV6-2/TRBV6-3; DNA: TGTGCCAGCAGTTACTCCACCACCGGGACAGGCCCCTATGGCTACACCTTC; CDR3: CASSYSTTGTGPYGYTF
size: -; D: -; J: TRBJ1-3; V: TRBV11-3; DNA: TGTGCCAGCAGCCACGGTGAGGCCGCCTCTGGAAACACCATATATTTT; CDR3: CASSHGEAASGNTIYF
size: -; D: TRBD2; J: TRBJ2-1; V: TRBV9; DNA: TGTGCCAGCAGCGTAGGGGGGACTAGCGGCTACAATGAGCAGTTCTTC; CDR3: CASSVGGTSGYNEQFF
size: -; D: TRBD2; J: TRBJ2-5; V: TRBV27; DNA: TGTGCCAGCAGTGGTGAGCGGGAGGGCTGGGAGACCCAGTACTTC; CDR3: CASSGEREGWETQYF
size: few; D: TRBD1; J: TRBJ1-1; V: TRBV19; DNA: TGTGCCAGTAGTCCTCAGACAGGGACGAACACTGAAGCTTTCTTT; CDR3: CASSPQTGTNTEAFF
size: many; D: -; J: TRBJ2-1; V: TRBV5-1; DNA: TGCGCCAGCAGCCCTGGAGGGCCACAGGACTCCTACAATGAGCAGTTCTTC; CDR3: CASSPGGPQDSYNEQFF
size: -; D: -; J: TRBJ2-6; V: TRBV6-2/TRBV6-3; DNA: TGTGCCAGCAGTTACACTAGCTCTGGGGCCAACGTCCTGACTTTC; CDR3: CASSYTSSGANVLTF
size: once; D: -; J: TRBJ1-4; V: TRBV4-1; DNA: TGCGCCAGCAGCCAAGACGGAGGGTCAGGAAATGAAAAACTGCTTTTT; CDR3: CASSQDGGSGNEKLLF
size: -; D: TRBD2; J: TRBJ2-1; V: TRBV11-3; DNA: TGTGCCAGCAGCGAGCTAGCGGGAGACTACAATGAGCAGTTCTTC; CDR3: CASSELAGDYNEQFF
size: -; D: -; J: TRBJ1-1; V: TRBV19; DNA: TGTGCCAGTAGGATCAGGGGTGGGATGAACACTGAAGCTTTCTTT; CDR3: CASRIRGGMNTEAFF
size: -; D: TRBD2; J: TRBJ2-7; V: TRBV19; DNA: TGTGCCAGTAGTTCCCTCGGTCTCAGCGGGAGTAGGGCCTACGAGCAGTACTTC; CDR3: CASSSLGLSGSRAYEQYF
size: few; D: -; J: TRBJ2-2; V: TRBV7-9; DNA: TGTGCCCGGAGGGAGGACACCGGGGAGCTGTTTTTT; CDR3: CARREDTGELFF
size: -; D: -; J: TRBJ2-2; V: TRBV5-1; DNA: TGCGCCAGCAGCTTGGTATTTAGTACCGGGGAGCTGTTTTTT; CDR3: CASSLVFSTGELFF
size: few; D: -; J: TRBJ1-1; V: TRBV19; DNA: TGTGCCAGTAGTCCGTCGACACTGAACACTGAAGCTTTCTTT; CDR3: CASSPSTLNTEAFF
size: -; D: -; J: TRBJ2-7; V: TRBV5-8; DNA: TGTGCCAGCAGCTTGGCTAGCGCGGCCTCCTACGAGCAGTACTTC; CDR3: CASSLASAASYEQYF
size: -; D: TRBD2; J: TRBJ2-7; V: TRBV5-1; DNA: TGCGCCAGCAGCTTGGAGCTAGCGGGAGCCTACGAGCAGTACTTC; CDR3: CASSLELAGAYEQYF
size: -; D: -; J: TRBJ2-4; V: TRBV7-2; DNA: TGTGCTGGCGGCACAGACCGAGGGATTCAGTACTTC; CDR3: CAGGTDRGIQYF
size: -; D: -; J: TRBJ1-3; V: TRBV19; DNA: TGTGCCAGTAGTATCGGGAACGGAAACACCATATATTTT; CDR3: CASSIGNGNTIYF
size: -; D: -; J: TRBJ2-7; V: TRBV7-2; DNA: TGTGCCAGCAGCTTAGGTGGCCGATCCTCCTACGAGCAGTACTTC; CDR3: CASSLGGRSSYEQYF
size: -; D: TRBD1; J: TRBJ1-6; V: TRBV2; DNA: TGTGCCAGCAGTCGGGACAGCGGACCTAGGGGTTCACCCCTCCACTTT; CDR3: CASSRDSGPRGSPLHF
size: few; D: -; J: TRBJ1-2; V: TRBV4-3; DNA: TGCGCCAGCAGCCAAGAGCCCTCGGGGTACTATGGCTACACCTTC; CDR3: CASSQEPSGYYGYTF
size: -; D: -; J: TRBJ2-7; V: TRBV7-9; DNA: TGTGCCAGCAGCCCAAGCGGGTTATTCTCCTACGAGCAGTACTTC; CDR3: CASSPSGLFSYEQYF
size: few; D: -; J: TRBJ1-5; V: TRBV27; DNA: TGTGCCAGCAGTTACGCCCGGGACAAAAATCAGCCCCAGCATTTT; CDR3: CASSYARDKNQPQHF
size: -; D: TRBD2; J: TRBJ2-1; V: TRBV4-1; DNA: TGCGCCAGCAGCCAGGGGGCGGGAGGGCCCTACAATGAGCAGTTCTTC; CDR3: CASSQGAGGPYNEQFF
size: once; D: TRBD1; J: TRBJ1-2; V: TRBV30; DNA: TGTGCCTGGAGTGTCCTGAGGACAGGAGGGGCTGGCTACACCTTC; CDR3: CAWSVLRTGGAGYTF
size: -; D: -; J: TRBJ2-7; V: TRBV5-8; DNA: TGTGCCAGCAGCCTAGGGACTTTCTCCTACGAGCAGTACTTC; CDR3: CASSLGTFSYEQYF
size: -; D: -; J: TRBJ2-7; V: TRBV13; DNA: TGTGCCAGCGGGCTAGCGATTATCGACGAGCAGTACTTC; CDR3: CASGLAIIDEQYF
size: -; D: -; J: TRBJ1-5; V: TRBV19; DNA: TGTGCCAGTAGTATGCCCAACAGGAATCAGCCCCAGCATTTT; CDR3: CASSMPNRNQPQHF
size: -; D: -; J: TRBJ2-3; V: TRBV11-1; DNA: TGTGCCAGTGAGGGGTTAGCGGAAAGCACAGATACGCAGTATTTT; CDR3: CASEGLAESTDTQYF
size: -; D: TRBD2; J: TRBJ2-2; V: TRBV11-2; DNA: TGTGCCAGCAGCTTAGGGTGGCGGGAGCGATCCGGGGAGCTGTTTTTT; CDR3: CASSLGWRERSGELFF
size: -; D: TRBD2; J: TRBJ2-1; V: TRBV14; DNA: TGTGCCAGCAGCCAGAGCGGGAGCTCCTACAATGAGCAGTTCTTC; CDR3: CASSQSGSSYNEQFF
size: -; D: TRBD1; J: TRBJ2-3; V: TRBV27; DNA: TGTGCCAGCAGGTTATGGCCGGACAGGTTAGATACGCAGTATTTT; CDR3: CASRLWPDRLDTQYF